This T cell receptor (beta chain) was documented in a study of cytomegalovirus exposure and HLA in healthy donors. This PCR relied on a set of 60 Vbeta primers and 13 Jbeta primers. The protocol was immunoSEQ multiplex PCR, while the TCRdb copy is restricted to in-frame clones and leaves out a portion. The sample contains fewer than 150,000 clones, 60% to 80% of which appear only once. The CDR3 consists of 15 residues. The J segment lost 7 bases and the V segment lost 8 bases, leaving 10 bases of the junction unmatched. The V gene's germline CDR1 is SGHNT and CDR2 YENEEA. The chain carries TRBV11-3 and TRBJ2-2; 10 nucleotides match TRBD2. The receptor was derived from a male donor in good health and CMV-seronegative. Material: PBMCs. CDR3 bases: TGTGCCAGCGAGCGGGGGGGCCGAGGACGCGGGGAGCTGTTTTTT. As protein: CASERGGRGRGELFF. The entire variable domain, with the rest obtained from reference TRBV11-3 and TRBJ2-2, is as follows: EAGVVQSPRYKIIEKKQPVAFWCNPISGHNTLYWYLQNLGQGPELLIRYENEEAVDDSQLPKDRFSAERLKGVDSTLKIQPAELGDSAVYLCASERGGRGRGELFFGEGSRLTVL.